The 15 T cell receptor beta chains in this list originate from one sample, sequenced in a study of cytomegalovirus exposure and HLA in healthy donors. PCR involved 60 Vbeta and 13 Jbeta primers. TCRdb keeps only in-frame clones here, not all; method: immunoSEQ multiplex PCR. In the table there are more than 150,000 clones, less than 90% of which are singletons. Material for sequencing was PBMCs. Receptor source: a boy between 10 and 17 years old in good health and CMV-seronegative.

J is TRBJ2-7 and V is TRBV7-9; TRBD2 matches at 11 bases. The CDR3 is 15 amino acids. V lost 4 bases to trimming and J lost 1 base; unmatched junction nucleotides: 3. Germline V gives CDR1 SEHNR, CDR2 FQNEAQ (reference sequence). The CDR3 sequence: CASSYSGRGSYEQYF. DNA of the CDR3: TGTGCCAGCAGCTATAGCGGGAGGGGTTCCTACGAGCAGTACTTC.

This chain links TRBV18 with TRBJ2-1, with D perhaps matching TRBD2 (6 bases). Germline CDR1 is KGHSH and CDR2 is LQKENI. The CDR3 has 14 residues. The ends were cut back, 4 bases at V and 6 bases at J, with 13 bases in the middle. The CDR3 region has the DNA TGTGCCAGCTCACTTAGTATGGGGGGCAATGAGCAGTTCTTC. Amino acids: CASSLSMGGNEQFF.

This sequence joins TRBV7-6 and TRBJ2-1; no clear D. The CDR3 spans 14 residues. The V end was cut by 3 bases, the J end by 0 bases, with 6 bases between. CDR1 is SGHVS, CDR2 FNYEAQ, per germline. CDR3 loop: CASSFRSSYNEQFF. CDR3 DNA sequence: TGTGCCAGCAGCTTTAGAAGCTCCTACAATGAGCAGTTCTTC.

The V gene is TRBV5-1, the J gene TRBJ2-3, with D perhaps TRBD1 (6 bases). The CDR3 is made up of 14 amino acids. V gave up 8 bases and J gave up 4 bases, with 17 bases separating them. The V gene's germline CDR1 is SGHRS and CDR2 YFSETQ. Written as DNA, the CDR3 is TGCGCCAGTTCACAGGGTCTTTTAGCAGATACGCAGTATTTT. Its protein is CASSQGLLADTQYF.

The chain links TRBV7-9 to TRBJ1-1; TRBD1 matches at 7 bases. The length of the CDR3 is 14 residues. Germline values: CDR1 SEHNR, CDR2 FQNEAQ (reference sequence). V gave up 8 bases and J gave up 2 bases; unmatched junction bases: 8. The CDR3 loop reads CASQAGQTNTEAFF. As DNA, the CDR3 is TGTGCCAGCCAGGCGGGACAGACAAACACTGAAGCTTTCTTT.

The V call is TRBV12-5, the J call TRBJ2-1; 8 nucleotides line up with TRBD2. CDR1 is LGHNT and CDR2 is FRNRAP in the germline V gene. Trimming took 5 bases from V and 2 from J; bases not matched to a gene: 8. The CDR3 totals 16 residues. This CDR3 reads CASGPRTSLPYNEQFF. In DNA, the CDR3 is TGTGCTAGTGGTCCCCGGACTAGCCTTCCCTACAATGAGCAGTTCTTC.

This rearrangement joins TRBV6-1 to TRBJ2-1; 8 nucleotides align to TRBD1. With V trimmed by 4 bases and J by 9 bases, 5 bases remained unmatched. Germline lookup yields CDR1 MNHNS and CDR2 SASEGT. The CDR3 consists of 13 residues. The CDR3 DNA sequence: TGTGCCAGCAGTGGTGACAGGGGATCTGAGCAGTTCTTC. It yields the protein CASSGDRGSEQFF.

The rearrangement uses TRBV10-3 and TRBJ2-6, with D unclear. Looked up from germline, CDR1 is ENHRY and CDR2 is SYGVKD. V was trimmed by 1 base and J by 4 bases, leaving 5 bases between them. CDR3 size: 14 residues. In DNA form, the CDR3 reads TGTGCCATCAGTGAGTACGCGGGGGCCAACGTCCTGACTTTC. It is translated as CAISEYAGANVLTF.

V and J are TRBV28 and TRBJ1-5, with D maybe TRBD1 (5 bases). Deletions cut 3 bases from V and 0 bases from J, with 21 bases between. Looked up from germline, CDR1 is MDHEN and CDR2 is SYDVKM. This CDR3 contains 19 residues. CDR3 sequence: CASSFSPAGGIYSNQPQHF. In DNA form, the CDR3 reads TGTGCCAGCAGTTTCTCCCCGGCGGGGGGGATTTATAGCAATCAGCCCCAGCATTTT.

The chain carries TRBV9 and TRBJ2-3, with 7 bases lining up with TRBD2. In germline, CDR1 is SGDLS, CDR2 YYNGEE. There are 16 residues in the CDR3. Unmatched junction bases numbered 8, after V lost 2 bases and J lost 2 bases. CDR3 DNA: TGTGCCAGCAGCGTTAAGATGGGGAGGGTCACAGATACGCAGTATTTT. It yields the protein CASSVKMGRVTDTQYF.

This chain joins TRBV10-1 and TRBJ1-5; D remains unclear. The CDR3 runs 17 residues. V lost 4 bases and J lost 4, with 20 bases in between. Germline assignment: CDR1 WNHNN and CDR2 SYGVQD (reference sequence). CDR3 DNA sequence: TGCGCCAGCAGTGGAGGATCTCTCCTCAGCAAAAATCAGCCCCAGCATTTT. Translation gives CASSGGSLLSKNQPQHF.

A word on this clone: The germline gene is not matched at one end of the junction; a read error may be the cause. V gene TRBV4-1 combines with J gene TRBJ1-2, with a possible D match to TRBD1 (6 bases). CDR1 MGHRA and CDR2 YSYEKL come from the germline V gene. The CDR3 has 12 residues. This chain's CDR3 is CASNQGGGGYTF. The DNA of the CDR3 is TGCGCCAGCAACCAAGGGGGAGGCGGCTACACCTTC.

This clone showed up just once. This chain links TRBV2 with TRBJ2-7, with TRBD2 identical over 7 bases. The CDR3 has 15 residues. Germline lookup yields CDR1 SNHLY and CDR2 FYNNEI. Losses at the gene ends were 2 bases for V and 1 base for J; bases not matched to a gene: 5. The CDR3 protein is CASSEWEGRSYEQYF. The CDR3 nucleotides read TGTGCCAGCAGTGAATGGGAGGGCAGATCCTACGAGCAGTACTTC.

The chain carries TRBV27 and TRBJ2-7; TRBD2 matches 7 bases. The junction had 5 bases not matched to a gene; V was cut back by 1 base and J by 2 bases. Germline CDR1 is MNHEY and CDR2 is SMNVEV (reference sequence). The CDR3 sequence is 15 residues long. CDR3 in DNA: TGTGCCAGCAGTTTATTTCTTGGACTAGCCTACGAGCAGTACTTC. Encoded protein: CASSLFLGLAYEQYF.

The V gene is TRBV7-8, the J gene TRBJ1-1, with D hard to call. Germline CDR1 reads SGHVS; CDR2 reads FQNEAQ. This CDR3 region has 14 residues. Trimming took off 1 base at V and 1 base at J, with 7 bases between the two ends. CDR3 amino acids: CASSLEAGNTEAFF. CDR3 DNA sequence: TGTGCCAGCAGCTTAGAGGCAGGGAACACTGAAGCTTTCTTT. Together with reference TRBV7-8 and TRBJ1-1, the CDR3 gives the full variable domain: GAGVSQSPRYKVAKRGQDVALRCDPISGHVSLFWYQQALGQGPEFLTYFQNEAQLDKSGLPSDRFFAERPEGSVSTLKIQRTQQEDSAVYLCASSLEAGNTEAFFGQGTRLTVV.